What follows are 5 T cell receptor beta chains derived from one specimen sequenced in a study of regulatory T cells in long-lasting Graves disease (dated by TCRdb to about 2021). Interpreted using the paper, the time point label stands for: newly diagnosed GD, antithyroid drugs for less than 3 months. For both TCR sequencing and RNA sequencing, RNA was extracted from PBMCs in TRIzol. Receptor libraries were prepared by multiplex PCR. For sequencing, an Illumina HiSeq 4000 was employed. To build TCR beta libraries, CDR3 regions were amplified by Arm-PCR using iRepertoire HTBI primers. TCRdb's own reprocessing of the public reads used fastp at Q25 and MiXCR and kept productive beta chains. Here each entry gathers all rows of one CDR3 protein and keeps the most common genes and DNA. Recorded for this sample are about 310,000 distinct CDR3 sequences; about 20% of them occurred a single time. The ten largest clonotypes hold about 39% of the sample.

The starting material was peripheral blood mononuclear cells (PBMCs), obtained at new diagnosis, from a patient treated with antithyroid drugs. The source is a female donor with Graves disease.

This clonotype was seen repeatedly, ten times or more. The CDR3 loop reads CASSSGTPASPGTEAFF. In DNA, the CDR3 is TGCGCCAGCAGCTCCGGGACGCCCGCTTCCCCGGGGACTGAAGCTTTCTTT. The chain recombines TRBV5-1 with TRBJ1-1; a possible D gene is TRBD1 (5 bases). V was clipped by 3 bases and J by 5 bases, with 23 bases between them. Germline lookup yields CDR1 SGHRS and CDR2 YFSETQ. CDR3 length equals 17 residues.

This clonotype came up many times. The genes are TRBV10-2 and TRBJ1-1, with 8 bases aligning to TRBD1. With 0 bases clipped from V and 1 base from J, the junction kept 1 base outside the gene matches. The CDR3 runs 15 residues. Germline V gives CDR1 WSHSY, CDR2 SAAADI. CDR3 coding DNA: TGCGCCAGCAGTGAGTCGGGGACAGGGAACACTGAAGCTTTCTTT. Translated: CASSESGTGNTEAFF.

This clonotype was seen repeatedly, ten times or more. This rearrangement joins TRBV28 to TRBJ1-2; the match to TRBD1 covers 10 bases. The CDR3 is made up of 15 amino acids. V shed 6 bases and J 7 bases; nucleotides not matched to a gene: 11. Germline loops: CDR1 MDHEN, CDR2 SYDVKM. DNA for the CDR3: TGTGCCAGCAGGACATTCGGGACAGGGGACCGTGGCTACACCTTC. Protein product: CASRTFGTGDRGYTF.

This clonotype was observed at least ten times. V is TRBV11-2 and J is TRBJ1-2; possibly TRBD1 for D (5 bases). Trimming took 2 bases from V and 0 from J, leaving 10 bases between them. The germline V gene has CDR1 SGHAT and CDR2 FQNNGV. This CDR3 contains 15 residues. The CDR3 DNA is TGTGCCAGCAGCTTATCGGGGGGGACTAACTATGGCTACACCTTC. Residues: CASSLSGGTNYGYTF.

The chain links TRBV6-2 or TRBV6-3 to TRBJ2-3, with D possibly matching TRBD1 (6 bases). V dropped 9 bases and J dropped 5 bases, with 18 bases sitting between them. There are 14 residues in the CDR3. CDR1 and CDR2 (germline): MNHEY, SVGEGT. CDR3 sequence: CASGLSGAGDTQYF. The CDR3 DNA is TGTGCCAGTGGCTTGTCAGGGGCCGGAGATACGCAGTATTTT.